This T cell receptor beta chain was profiled in a study of STAT5B mutations in CD4+ large granular lymphocyte leukemia. Profiled with immunoSEQ multiplex PCR; TCRdb holds only in-frame clones, not every one. This sample has fewer than 35,000 clones; about four fifths occur once, and the top ten carry approximately 2.8%. In germline, CDR1 is SGDLS, CDR2 YYNGEE. CDR3 size: 17 residues. V lost 2 bases, J lost 1 base, and 3 bases stayed unmatched. Sequenced sample: CD4+ T cells from blood buffy coats. The chain employs TRBV9 and TRBJ2-2; 12 positions match TRBD2. This sequence was found in a human donor in good health. As DNA, the CDR3 is TGTGCCAGCAGCGTTCTAGCGGGAGGGATGAACACCGGGGAGCTGTTTTTT. Protein product: CASSVLAGGMNTGELFF. The whole variable domain, remainder taken from reference TRBV9 and TRBJ2-2, is DSGVTQTPKHLITATGQRVTLRCSPRSGDLSVYWYQQSLDQGLQFLIQYYNGEERAKGNILERFSAQQFPDLHSELNLSSLELGDSALYFCASSVLAGGMNTGELFFGEGSRLTVL.